The subject of this entry is one TCR beta chain. Clones were sequenced by immunoSEQ multiplex PCR, and TCRdb holds only the in-frame ones, with some missing. The sample includes some 270,000 clones, 80% to 95% of them seen just once. Enrolled through a virtual design, the participants were between about 18 and 100 years of age and came from some 26 US areas. Participants had their cohort set by participant-reported clinical history. The germline gives CDR1 SQVTM, CDR2 ANQGSEA. The CDR3 loop spans 12 amino acids. Trimming took off 0 bases at V and 8 bases at J, with 10 bases between the two ends. This sample is drawn from a study of blood T cell repertoires in COVID-19.

This TCR came from a man aged 40-55 years who had been exposed to COVID-19. This chain uses TRBV29-1 with TRBJ1-1; D ambiguous. The sample consisted of PBMCs or T cells enriched from blood (not recorded which). As DNA, the CDR3 is TGCAGCGTTGAAGATCCCGGGTTAGAAGCTTTCTTT. Amino acids: CSVEDPGLEAFF.